This T cell receptor (beta chain) was obtained from a study of blood T cells in healthy people across ages (dated by TCRdb to 2013 to 2016). Broadly, across the study: Template switching captured roughly one uniquely barcoded TCR beta cDNA molecule per two T cells in model experiments. The study measured age-related changes in TCR beta repertoire diversity using deep sequencing normalized with unique cDNA molecular identifiers. The donors were split into four age groups: young (average about 15 years), middle-aged (nearly 40), aged (more than 60) and long-lived (over 80). To avoid experimental bias, donors of different ages were distributed randomly across sequencing lanes. Two additional independent replicas of 1 million unique cDNA reads from the same blood draw were analyzed for two donors (one aged 18 to 29 and one aged 80 or older). Beyond this particular receptor, the publication reports: Observed TCR beta diversity per million T cells fell roughly linearly with age, and a significant reduction was already apparent by age roughly 40. A strong correlation was found between observed TCR beta diversity and the percentage of naive T cells measured by flow cytometry. Estimates of total diversity from one million sequenced T cells were regarded as lower bounds and underestimates. Because the CMV infection status of the donors was unknown, age-related changes in expanded clonotypes may potentially have been confounded. Compared with the aged group, more naive CD4+ T cells, fewer expanded clones and increased TCR diversity were shown by the long-lived group, suggesting age selection. Because profiling used bulk unsorted PBMCs, naive and antigen-experienced compartments could not be compared conclusively.

The donors were roughly 38 Caucasian individuals from Russia, aged roughly 6 to 100 years, who were systemically healthy. Around 10 milliliters of peripheral blood were drawn from each donor into EDTA-treated Vacutainer tubes. PBMCs were isolated by Ficoll-Paque density-gradient centrifugation, with at least 7 million obtained per sample. Trizol reagent was used to extract total RNA from PBMCs, with at least 5.5 micrograms per sample. Naive CD45RAhigh/CD27high T cell percentages were measured by flow cytometry on a PBMC aliquot from every donor. Library creation used 5' RACE. The run used an Illumina HiSeq 2500. A second PCR of roughly 7 to 11 cycles was performed with a sample-barcoded 5' primer and a J-beta primer mix. Each TCR beta cDNA molecule received a unique molecular identifier from a template-switch 5' adaptor carrying 12 random nucleotides. Each sample yielded at least 2.5 million CDR3-containing paired-end reads. All of the RNA was converted into first-strand cDNA using the Mint cDNA synthesis kit, with a TRBC-specific oligonucleotide serving as the primer. All cDNA was treated with uracil-DNA glycosylase and then went through a first 18-cycle PCR with the universal primers M1SS and BC2_uni_R. The authors' analysis ran thus. For normalization, 1 million high-quality reads were randomly selected from each sample, with every read carrying a distinct molecular identifier. Instead of being binned into consensus sequences, reads that shared molecular identifiers were thrown out. CDR3 identification, clonotype clustering and error correction used MiTCR with a Q25 quality threshold and the strictest error-elimination algorithm. A nonparametric unseen species model with Euler transformation was used to estimate lower-bound total TCR beta diversity. The raw public data were reprocessed by TCRdb itself: fastp quality trimming at Q25, MiXCR clonotype calling, in-frame beta chains only. For every CDR3 protein sequence, its rows merge into one entry that carries the most common genes and DNA. The authors' filters were not applied to this entry. Present in this sample are over a million distinct CDR3 sequences, 40% to 45% of which were seen just once. Approximately 4.1% of the sample is taken by the ten largest.

This clonotype was detected a few times. What this receptor recognizes is not known. Base qualities are not recorded, but no much larger clone differs from it by a single base. V lost 5 bases and J lost 2 bases; the stretch between them is 13 bases long. From cysteine to phenylalanine, the CDR3 is 15 amino acids long. The retained sequence is limited to the CDR3, 45 bases, with the frame set at the first base. CDR1 SGHVS and CDR2 FNYEAQ are derived from the germline V gene. The sequence was obtained from a woman aged 18-29 years in good health. The sequence links TRBV7-6 to TRBJ2-1; a confident D gene designation cannot be given. Input material: blood. The nucleotide sequence is TGTGCCAGCAGCCAGCCTGTAGGTACCTACAATGAGCAGTTCTTC. Translated, this gives CASSQPVGTYNEQFF.